The clone carrying this TCR beta chain was counted a few times. Additional DNA sequences in this sample encode the identical CDR3. This sample stems from a study of shared clonotypes between healthy human individuals. Clones were read by immunoSEQ multiplex PCR, and TCRdb kept only the in-frame ones, dropping some. The sample yields some 380,000 clones, 96% seen once. CDR1 SGHRS and CDR2 YFSETQ come from the germline V gene. This CDR3 has 12 amino acids. V lost 0 bases, J lost 4 bases, and 4 bases lay in between. The specimen sequenced was memory CD8+ T cells sorted from blood. Subset in this sample: CD45RO+ cells pooled with CCR7-negative TemRA cells. This chain connects TRBV5-1 to TRBJ1-2; no clear D gene. The sequence derives from a man younger than 45 in good health. The CDR3 DNA reads as TGCGCCAGCAGCTTGGGGGCCTATGGCTACACCTTC. The encoded protein is CASSLGAYGYTF.